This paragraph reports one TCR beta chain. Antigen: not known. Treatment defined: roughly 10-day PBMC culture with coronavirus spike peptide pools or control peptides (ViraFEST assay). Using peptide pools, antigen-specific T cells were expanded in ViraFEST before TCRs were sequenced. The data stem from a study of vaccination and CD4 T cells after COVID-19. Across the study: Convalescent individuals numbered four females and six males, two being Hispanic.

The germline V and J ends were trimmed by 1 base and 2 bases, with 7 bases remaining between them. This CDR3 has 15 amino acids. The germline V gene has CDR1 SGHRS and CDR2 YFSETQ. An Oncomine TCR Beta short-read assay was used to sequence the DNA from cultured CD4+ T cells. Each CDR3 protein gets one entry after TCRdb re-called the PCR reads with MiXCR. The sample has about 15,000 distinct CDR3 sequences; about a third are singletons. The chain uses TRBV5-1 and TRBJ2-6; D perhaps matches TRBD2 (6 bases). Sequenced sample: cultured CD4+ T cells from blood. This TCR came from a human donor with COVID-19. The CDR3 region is CASSLTGAGANVLTF. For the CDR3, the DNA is TGCGCCAGCAGCTTGACGGGAGCTGGGGCCAACGTCCTGACTTTC.